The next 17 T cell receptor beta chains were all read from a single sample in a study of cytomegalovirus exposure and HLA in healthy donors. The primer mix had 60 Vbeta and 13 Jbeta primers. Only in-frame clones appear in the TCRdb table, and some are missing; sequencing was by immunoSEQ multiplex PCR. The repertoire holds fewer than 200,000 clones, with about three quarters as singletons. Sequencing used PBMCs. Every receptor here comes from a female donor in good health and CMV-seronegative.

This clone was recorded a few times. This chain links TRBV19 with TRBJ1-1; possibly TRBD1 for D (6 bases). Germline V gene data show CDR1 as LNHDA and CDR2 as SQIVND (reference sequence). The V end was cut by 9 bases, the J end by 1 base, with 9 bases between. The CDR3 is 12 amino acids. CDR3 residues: CASNRANTEAFF. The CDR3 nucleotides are TGTGCCAGCAACAGGGCGAACACTGAAGCTTTCTTT.

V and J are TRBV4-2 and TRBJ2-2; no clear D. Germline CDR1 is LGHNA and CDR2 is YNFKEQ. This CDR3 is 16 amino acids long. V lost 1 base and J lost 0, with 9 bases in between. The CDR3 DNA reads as TGTGCCAGCAGCCAAGGTAGCTCCGCGAACACCGGGGAGCTGTTTTTT. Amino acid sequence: CASSQGSSANTGELFF.

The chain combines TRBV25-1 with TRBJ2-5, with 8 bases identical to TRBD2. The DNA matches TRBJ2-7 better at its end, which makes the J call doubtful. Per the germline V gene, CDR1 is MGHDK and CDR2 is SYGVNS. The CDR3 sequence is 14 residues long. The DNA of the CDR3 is TGTGCCAGCAGTGTATCGGGACTAGTGCGCGAGCAGTACTTC. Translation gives CASSVSGLVREQYF.

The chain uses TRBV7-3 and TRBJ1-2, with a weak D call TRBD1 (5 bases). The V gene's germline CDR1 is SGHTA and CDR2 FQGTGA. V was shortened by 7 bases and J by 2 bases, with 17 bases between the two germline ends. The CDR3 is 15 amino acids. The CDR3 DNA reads TGTGCCAGCACAAGCTTAGACAGACGCAACTATGGCTACACCTTC. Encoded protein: CASTSLDRRNYGYTF.

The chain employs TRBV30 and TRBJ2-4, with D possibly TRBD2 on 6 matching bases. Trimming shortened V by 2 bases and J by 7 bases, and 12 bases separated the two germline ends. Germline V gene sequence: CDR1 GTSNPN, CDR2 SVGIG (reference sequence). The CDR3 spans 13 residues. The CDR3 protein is CAWSHGGSNIQYF. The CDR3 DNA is TGTGCCTGGAGTCACGGGGGATCTAACATTCAGTACTTC.

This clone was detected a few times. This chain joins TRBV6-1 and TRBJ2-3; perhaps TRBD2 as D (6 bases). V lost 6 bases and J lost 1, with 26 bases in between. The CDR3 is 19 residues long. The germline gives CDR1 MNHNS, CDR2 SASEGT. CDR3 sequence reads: CASREPTSGWVGGTDTQYF. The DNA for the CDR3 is TGTGCCAGCAGAGAACCGACTAGTGGGTGGGTCGGCGGCACAGATACGCAGTATTTT.

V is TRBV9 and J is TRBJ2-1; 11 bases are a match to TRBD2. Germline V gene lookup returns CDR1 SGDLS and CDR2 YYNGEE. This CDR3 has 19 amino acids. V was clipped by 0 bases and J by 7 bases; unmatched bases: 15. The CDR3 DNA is TGTGCCAGCAGCGTAGCTACAGGCACTAGCGGGGGCCGGGGGAATGAGCAGTTCTTC. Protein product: CASSVATGTSGGRGNEQFF.

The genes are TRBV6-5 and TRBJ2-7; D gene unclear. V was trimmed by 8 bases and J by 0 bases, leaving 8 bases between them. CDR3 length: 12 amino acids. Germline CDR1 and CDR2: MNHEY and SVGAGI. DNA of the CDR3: TGTGCCAGCGAGTCGAGCTCCTACGAGCAGTACTTC. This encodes CASESSSYEQYF.

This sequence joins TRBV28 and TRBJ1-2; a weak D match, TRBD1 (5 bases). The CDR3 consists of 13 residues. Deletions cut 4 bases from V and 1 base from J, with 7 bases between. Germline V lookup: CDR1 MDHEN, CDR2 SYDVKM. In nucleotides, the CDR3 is TGTGCCAGCAGTTGGGGGGATAACTATGGCTACACCTTC. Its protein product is CASSWGDNYGYTF.

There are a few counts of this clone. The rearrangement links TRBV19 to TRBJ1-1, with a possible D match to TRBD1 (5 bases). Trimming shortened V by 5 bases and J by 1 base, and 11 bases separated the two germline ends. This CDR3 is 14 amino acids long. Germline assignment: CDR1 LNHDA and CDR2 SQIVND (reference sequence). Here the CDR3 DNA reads TGTGCCAGTAGTGACGGGGGAAAGAACACTGAAGCTTTCTTT. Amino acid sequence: CASSDGGKNTEAFF.

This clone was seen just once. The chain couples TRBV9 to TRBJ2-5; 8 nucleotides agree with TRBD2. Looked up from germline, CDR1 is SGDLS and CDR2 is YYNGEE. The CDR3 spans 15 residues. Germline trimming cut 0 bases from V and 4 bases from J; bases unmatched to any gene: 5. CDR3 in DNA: TGTGCCAGCAGCGTAGGTCCGGGAGGGGGAGAGACCCAGTACTTC. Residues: CASSVGPGGGETQYF.

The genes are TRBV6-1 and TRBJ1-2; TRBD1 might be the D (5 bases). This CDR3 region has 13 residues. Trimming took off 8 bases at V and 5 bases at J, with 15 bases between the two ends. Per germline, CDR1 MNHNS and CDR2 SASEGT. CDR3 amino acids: CASGPGGTYGYTF. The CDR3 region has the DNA TGTGCCAGCGGCCCGGGAGGGACTTATGGCTACACCTTC.

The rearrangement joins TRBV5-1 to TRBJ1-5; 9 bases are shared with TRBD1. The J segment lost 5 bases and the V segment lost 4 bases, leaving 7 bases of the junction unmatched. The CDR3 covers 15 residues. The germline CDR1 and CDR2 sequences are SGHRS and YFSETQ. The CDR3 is CASSIGTGIDQPQHF. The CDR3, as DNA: TGCGCCAGCAGCATCGGGACAGGGATTGATCAGCCCCAGCATTTT.

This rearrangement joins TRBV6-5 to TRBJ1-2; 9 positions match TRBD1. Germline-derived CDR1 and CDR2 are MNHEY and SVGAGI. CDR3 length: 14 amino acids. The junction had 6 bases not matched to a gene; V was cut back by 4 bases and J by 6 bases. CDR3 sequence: CASSFLQGAHGYTF. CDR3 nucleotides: TGTGCCAGCAGTTTTCTACAGGGGGCCCATGGCTACACCTTC.

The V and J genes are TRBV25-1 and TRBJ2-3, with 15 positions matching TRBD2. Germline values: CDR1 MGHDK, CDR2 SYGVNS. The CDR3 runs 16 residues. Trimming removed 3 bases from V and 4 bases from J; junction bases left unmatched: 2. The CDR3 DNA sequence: TGTGCCAGCAGTGAGGGGACTAGCGGGAGGTCAGATACGCAGTATTTT. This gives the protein CASSEGTSGRSDTQYF.

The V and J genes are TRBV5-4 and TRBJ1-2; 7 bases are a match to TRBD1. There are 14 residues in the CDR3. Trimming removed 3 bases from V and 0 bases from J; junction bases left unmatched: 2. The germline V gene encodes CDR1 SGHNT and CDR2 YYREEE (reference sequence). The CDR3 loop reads CASSSGGSNYGYTF. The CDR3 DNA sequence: TGTGCCAGCAGCTCAGGGGGTTCTAACTATGGCTACACCTTC.

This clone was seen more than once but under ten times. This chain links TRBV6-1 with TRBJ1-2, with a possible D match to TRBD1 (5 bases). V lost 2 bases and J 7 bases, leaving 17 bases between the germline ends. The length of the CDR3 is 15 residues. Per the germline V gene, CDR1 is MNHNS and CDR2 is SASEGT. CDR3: CASSENRSKRGGYTF. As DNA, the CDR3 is TGTGCCAGCAGTGAAAACAGGTCGAAAAGGGGTGGCTACACCTTC.